These 2 T cell receptor beta chains were sequenced from one sample in a study of T cells in localized non-small cell lung cancer. Clones were sequenced by immunoSEQ multiplex PCR, and TCRdb holds only the in-frame ones, with some missing. Of over a thousand clones in the sample, around 37% were seen once. This sample comprised lung tumor tissue, obtained before any cancer treatment. The origin of the receptors is a woman between 35 and 75 years old with stage I squamous cell lung carcinoma.

With respect to this clone: In the same sample, other DNA sequences code for this CDR3. The chain uses TRBV9 and TRBJ1-5, with D hard to call. Germline V CDR1 and CDR2: SGDLS, YYNGEE. This CDR3 has 14 amino acids. V lost 0 bases and J 5 bases, leaving 9 bases between the germline ends. This chain's CDR3 is CASSVGGYDQPQHF. The CDR3 DNA reads as TGTGCCAGCAGCGTAGGGGGTTACGATCAGCCCCAGCATTTT.

The chain recombines TRBV10-2 with TRBJ2-7; tentative D call: TRBD2 (5 bases). Per germline, CDR1 WSHSY and CDR2 SAAADI. The CDR3 totals 12 residues. The ends were cut back, 3 bases at V and 3 bases at J, with 6 bases in the middle. Here the CDR3 reads CASSDEGYEQYF. As DNA, the CDR3 is TGCGCCAGCAGTGACGAGGGCTACGAGCAGTACTTC.